This T cell receptor (beta chain) is from a study of blood T cells in healthy people across ages. Whole-study results and caveats: Per million T cells, TCR beta diversity dropped about linearly as age rose.

A second PCR, run for about 6 to 11 cycles, used a sample-barcoded 5' primer plus a J-beta primer mix. TCRdb reanalysed the 5' RACE reads using MiXCR and keeps one entry per CDR3 protein. The sample yields 1.5 million to 2 million distinct CDR3 sequences, around half seen once. Germline CDR1 reads SGHTA; CDR2 reads FQGNSA. The CDR3 contains 15 residues. J gave up 4 bases and V 3 bases, and 7 bases lay outside the gene matches. On this clonotype itself: What it binds is unknown.

V and J are TRBV7-2 and TRBJ1-1, with 8 bases fitting TRBD1. The origin of this receptor is a woman in her thirties or forties in good health. Input material: blood. The CDR3 coding sequence is TGTGCCAGCAGCTTCAGGGGGCGCGGGGGCACTGAAGCTTTCTTT. Translation gives CASSFRGRGGTEAFF.